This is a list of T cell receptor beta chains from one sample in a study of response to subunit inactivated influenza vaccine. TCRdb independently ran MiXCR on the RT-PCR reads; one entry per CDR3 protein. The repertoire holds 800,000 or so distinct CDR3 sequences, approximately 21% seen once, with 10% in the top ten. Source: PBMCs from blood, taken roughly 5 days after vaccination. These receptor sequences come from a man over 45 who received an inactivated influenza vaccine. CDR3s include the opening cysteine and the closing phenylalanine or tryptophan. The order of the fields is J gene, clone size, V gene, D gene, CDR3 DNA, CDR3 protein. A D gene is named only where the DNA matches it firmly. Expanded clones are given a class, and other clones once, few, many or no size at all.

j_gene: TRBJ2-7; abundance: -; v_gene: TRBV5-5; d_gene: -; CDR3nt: TGTGCCAGCAGAGTGGGCCTGCGGTCCTACGAGCAGTACTTC; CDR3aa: CASRVGLRSYEQYF
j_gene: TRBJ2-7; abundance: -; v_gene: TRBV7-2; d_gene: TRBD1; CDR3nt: TGTGCCAGCAGCTTAGACCGGGACAGGGGTTTATACGAGCAGTACTTC; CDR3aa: CASSLDRDRGLYEQYF
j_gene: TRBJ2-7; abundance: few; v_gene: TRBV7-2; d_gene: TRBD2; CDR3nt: TGTGCCAGCGCCGGGACTAGCGGGTACGAGCAGTACTTC; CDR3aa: CASAGTSGYEQYF
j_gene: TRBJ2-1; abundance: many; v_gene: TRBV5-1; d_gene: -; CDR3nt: TGCGCCAGCAGCTTGGTCCCCGTCGAGCAGTTCTTC; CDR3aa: CASSLVPVEQFF
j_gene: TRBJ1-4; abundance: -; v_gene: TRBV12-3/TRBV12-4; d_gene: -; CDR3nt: TGTGCCAGCAGTTTCACGCACGGGTCATGGGGGGAAAAACTGTTTTTT; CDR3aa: CASSFTHGSWGEKLFF
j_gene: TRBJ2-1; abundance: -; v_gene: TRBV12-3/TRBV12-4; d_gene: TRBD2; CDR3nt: TGTGCCAGCACCACCGGGGGGGCCAATGAGCAGTTCTTC; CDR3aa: CASTTGGANEQFF
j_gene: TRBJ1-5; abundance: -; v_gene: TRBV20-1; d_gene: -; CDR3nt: TGCAGTGCCTCGCCCGACGGAGGCAATCAGCCCCAGCATTTT; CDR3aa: CSASPDGGNQPQHF
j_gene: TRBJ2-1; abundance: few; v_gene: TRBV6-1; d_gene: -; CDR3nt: TGTGCCAGCAGCGAGCGTTGGACGGGTGAGCAGTTCTTC; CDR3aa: CASSERWTGEQFF
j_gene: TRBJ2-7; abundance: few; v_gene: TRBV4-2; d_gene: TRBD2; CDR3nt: TGTGCCAGCAGCCAAGATTACGCTCTAGCGGGGAGCTACGAGCAGTACTTC; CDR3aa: CASSQDYALAGSYEQYF
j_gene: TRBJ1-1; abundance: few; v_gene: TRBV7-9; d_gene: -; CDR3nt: TGTGCCAGCAGCTTAGGCTTGGGGGTCGCCACTGAAGCTTTCTTT; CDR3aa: CASSLGLGVATEAFF
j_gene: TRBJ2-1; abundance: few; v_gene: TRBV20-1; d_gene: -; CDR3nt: TGCAGTGCTAGATCAGCGCCCGGAAGCAATGAGCAGTTCTTC; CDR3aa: CSARSAPGSNEQFF
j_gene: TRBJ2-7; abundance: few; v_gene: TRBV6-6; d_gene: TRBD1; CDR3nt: TGTGCCAGCAGTCACCGACAGGGACCCGAGCAGTACTTC; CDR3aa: CASSHRQGPEQYF
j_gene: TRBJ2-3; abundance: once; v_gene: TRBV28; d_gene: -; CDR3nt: TGTGCCAGCAGACTGACCAGGGGCGGGGATACGCAGTATTTT; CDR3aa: CASRLTRGGDTQYF
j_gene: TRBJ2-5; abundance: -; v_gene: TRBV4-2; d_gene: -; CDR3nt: TGTGCCAGCAGCCAAGAAGGGAGGGGGCGGCAAGAGACCCAGTACTTC; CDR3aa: CASSQEGRGRQETQYF
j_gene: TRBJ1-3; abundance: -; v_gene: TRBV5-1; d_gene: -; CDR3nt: TGCGCCAGCAGCTTGTCTCCAGACTCTGGAAACACCATATATTTT; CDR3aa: CASSLSPDSGNTIYF
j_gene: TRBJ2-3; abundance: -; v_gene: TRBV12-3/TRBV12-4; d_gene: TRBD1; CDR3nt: TGTGCCAGCAGTAGAGGGGGCTGGACAGATACGCAGTATTTT; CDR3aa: CASSRGGWTDTQYF
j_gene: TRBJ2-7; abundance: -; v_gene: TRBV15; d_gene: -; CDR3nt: TGTGCCACCAGCAGAGATGGGGGGAGCGGTTCTTCCTACGAGCAGTACTTC; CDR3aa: CATSRDGGSGSSYEQYF
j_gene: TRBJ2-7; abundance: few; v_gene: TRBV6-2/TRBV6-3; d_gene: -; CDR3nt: TGTGCCAGCAGTTACAAGGGGGGCTCCTACGAGCAGTACTTC; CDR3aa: CASSYKGGSYEQYF
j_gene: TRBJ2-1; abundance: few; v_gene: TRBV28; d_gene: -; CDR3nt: TGTGCCAGCAGTTTGACCCCTAGCAATGAGCAGTTCTTC; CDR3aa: CASSLTPSNEQFF
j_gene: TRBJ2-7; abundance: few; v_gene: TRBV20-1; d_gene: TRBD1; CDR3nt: TGCAGTGCTCTACAGGGGCTCCGGGCCTACGAGCAGTACTTC; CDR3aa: CSALQGLRAYEQYF
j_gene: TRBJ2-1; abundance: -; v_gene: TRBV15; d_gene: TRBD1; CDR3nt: TGTGCCACCAGCAGCTTGGACAGGGCAAATGAGCAGTTCTTC; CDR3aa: CATSSLDRANEQFF
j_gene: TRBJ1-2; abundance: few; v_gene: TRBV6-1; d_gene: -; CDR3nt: TGTGCCAGCAGCTCTAGAGCGGGGGGCACCCGACAGTATGGCTACACCTTC; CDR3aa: CASSSRAGGTRQYGYTF
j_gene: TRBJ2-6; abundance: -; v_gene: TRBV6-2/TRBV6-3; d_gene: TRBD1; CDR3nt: TGTGCCAGCAGAAGACCGGGACAGGGCATCTCTGGGGCCAACGTCCTGACTTTC; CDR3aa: CASRRPGQGISGANVLTF
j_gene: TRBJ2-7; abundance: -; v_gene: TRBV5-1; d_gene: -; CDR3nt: TGCGCCAGCAGCGCGGACCAACGCGAGCAGTACTTC; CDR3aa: CASSADQREQYF
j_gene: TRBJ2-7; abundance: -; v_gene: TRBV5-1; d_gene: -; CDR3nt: TGCGCCAGCAGCGATGCGCAGGGCGTCTACGAGCAGTACTTC; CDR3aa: CASSDAQGVYEQYF
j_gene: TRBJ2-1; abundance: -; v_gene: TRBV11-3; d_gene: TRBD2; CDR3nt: TGTGCCAGCAGCGGGTCTATAGCGGGAGAGGGTGGGAATGAGCAGTTCTTC; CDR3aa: CASSGSIAGEGGNEQFF
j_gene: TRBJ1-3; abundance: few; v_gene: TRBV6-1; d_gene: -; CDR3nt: TGTGCCAGCAGTCTGACAGACACCTCTGGAAACACCATATATTTT; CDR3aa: CASSLTDTSGNTIYF
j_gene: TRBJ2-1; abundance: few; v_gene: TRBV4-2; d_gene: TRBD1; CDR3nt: TGTGCCAGCAGCCGAGAGCCCCCCACAGGGGGCTTCTACAATGAGCAGTTCTTC; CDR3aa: CASSREPPTGGFYNEQFF
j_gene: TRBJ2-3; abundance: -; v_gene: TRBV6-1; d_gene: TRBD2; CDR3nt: TGTGCCAGCACCCCGATAGCGGGGGGGTCTCTCTCCGATACGCAGTATTTT; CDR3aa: CASTPIAGGSLSDTQYF
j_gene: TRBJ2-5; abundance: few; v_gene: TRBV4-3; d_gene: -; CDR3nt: TGCGCCAGCAGCCCTGGTACAGTTATGTACCAAGAGACCCAGTACTTC; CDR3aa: CASSPGTVMYQETQYF
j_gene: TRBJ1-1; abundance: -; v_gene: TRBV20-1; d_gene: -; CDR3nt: TGCAGTGCTAGAAGTTATGAAGCTTTCTTT; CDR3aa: CSARSYEAFF
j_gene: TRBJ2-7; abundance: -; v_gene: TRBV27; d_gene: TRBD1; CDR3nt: TGTGCCAGCACATACAATTTCGGGACAGGGGTATACGAGCAGTACTTC; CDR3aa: CASTYNFGTGVYEQYF
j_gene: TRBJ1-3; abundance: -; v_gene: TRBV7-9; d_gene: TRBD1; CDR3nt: TGTGCCAGCAGCGAACGACAGGGGTACTCTGGAAACACCATATATTTT; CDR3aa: CASSERQGYSGNTIYF
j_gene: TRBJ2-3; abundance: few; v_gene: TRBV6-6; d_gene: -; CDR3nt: TGTGCCGGCCGTCGTGGCACAGATACGCAGTATTTT; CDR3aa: CAGRRGTDTQYF
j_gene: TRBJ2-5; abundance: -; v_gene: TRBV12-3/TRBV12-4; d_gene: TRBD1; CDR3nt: TGTGCCAGCAGTAGAGGGACAGGGGTACCTAGTACCCAGTACTTC; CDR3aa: CASSRGTGVPSTQYF
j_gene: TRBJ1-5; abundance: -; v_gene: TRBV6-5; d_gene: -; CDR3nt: TGTGCCAGCAGTTACGGGTCCGACGCTCGCGTCCAAAGTCAGCCCCAGCATTTT; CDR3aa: CASSYGSDARVQSQPQHF
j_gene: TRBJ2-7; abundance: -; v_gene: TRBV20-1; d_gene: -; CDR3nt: TGCAGTGCTAGCAGTCCCGACGTATCAAGGAACTACGAGCAGTACTTC; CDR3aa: CSASSPDVSRNYEQYF
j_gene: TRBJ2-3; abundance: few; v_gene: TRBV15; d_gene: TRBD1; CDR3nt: TGTGCCACCAGCAGAGGTGATGGGACAGGGGTTAACACAGATACGCAGTATTTT; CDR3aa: CATSRGDGTGVNTDTQYF
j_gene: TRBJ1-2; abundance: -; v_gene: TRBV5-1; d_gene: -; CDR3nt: TGCGCCAGCAGCATGGGCGACGCGGGCGCCTATGGCTACACCTTC; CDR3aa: CASSMGDAGAYGYTF
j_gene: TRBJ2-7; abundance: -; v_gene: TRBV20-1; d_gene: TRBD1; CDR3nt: TGCAGTGCTAATACAGGGGTCGCCTCGACCTCCTACGAGCAGTACTTC; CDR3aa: CSANTGVASTSYEQYF
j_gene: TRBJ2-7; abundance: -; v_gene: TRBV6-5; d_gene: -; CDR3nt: TGTGCCAGCAGTATACGCCCGGGTAGCCCCATCTACGAGCAGTACTTC; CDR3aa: CASSIRPGSPIYEQYF
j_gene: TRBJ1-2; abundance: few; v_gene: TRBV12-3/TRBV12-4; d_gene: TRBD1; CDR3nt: TGTGCCAGCAGCCAAGGACAGGTCTATGGCTACACCTTC; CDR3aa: CASSQGQVYGYTF
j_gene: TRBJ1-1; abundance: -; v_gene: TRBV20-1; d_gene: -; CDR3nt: TGCAGTGCTATGTCGACGGCCCCGTTTTCGGCTTTCTTT; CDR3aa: CSAMSTAPFSAFF
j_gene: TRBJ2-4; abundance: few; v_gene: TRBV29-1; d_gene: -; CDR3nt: TGCAGCGTCCGGACGTCCCTAGCCAAAAACATTCAGTACTTC; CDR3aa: CSVRTSLAKNIQYF
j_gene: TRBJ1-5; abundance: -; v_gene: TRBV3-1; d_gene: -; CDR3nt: TGTGCCAGCAGCCAAGATCTAGCAGGGGATCAGCCCCAGCATTTT; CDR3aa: CASSQDLAGDQPQHF
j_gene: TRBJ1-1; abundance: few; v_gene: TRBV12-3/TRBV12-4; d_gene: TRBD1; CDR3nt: TGTGCCACCAAGACAGGGGAGAACACTGAAGCTTTCTTT; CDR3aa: CATKTGENTEAFF
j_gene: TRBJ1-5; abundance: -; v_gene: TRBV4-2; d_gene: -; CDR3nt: TGTGCCAGCAGCCAAGATGGATGGAATCAGCCCCAGCATTTT; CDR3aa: CASSQDGWNQPQHF
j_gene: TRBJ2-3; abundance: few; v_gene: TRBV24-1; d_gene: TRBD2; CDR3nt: TGTGCCACCAGTGACCCCGGGACTACCTACACAGATACGCAGTATTTT; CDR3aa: CATSDPGTTYTDTQYF